The subject of this entry is one T cell receptor beta chain. What it recognizes is unknown. This sample is part of a study of T cells in localized non-small cell lung cancer. Trimming removed 0 bases from V and 1 base from J, with 7 bases in between. CDR3 length: 15 residues. Germline V CDR1 and CDR2: SGDLS, YYNGEE. Profiling relied on immunoSEQ multiplex PCR, and the TCRdb table lists in-frame clones only, not all of them. Among roughly 7,000 clones listed, about half were seen once. Findings and caveats of the study: Sequence data derive from only one tumor region, so heterogeneity remains possible.

This sequence joins TRBV9 and TRBJ2-2, with unresolved D. The specimen was lymph node tissue, collected before any cancer treatment. This receptor was taken from a man aged 35 to 70 with stage I lung adenocarcinoma. The CDR3 loop reads CASSVGHLNTGELFF. The CDR3 DNA reads TGTGCCAGCAGCGTAGGGCACTTGAACACCGGGGAGCTGTTTTTT. Full variable domain (missing parts from reference TRBV9 and TRBJ2-2): DSGVTQTPKHLITATGQRVTLRCSPRSGDLSVYWYQQSLDQGLQFLIQYYNGEERAKGNILERFSAQQFPDLHSELNLSSLELGDSALYFCASSVGHLNTGELFFGEGSRLTVL.